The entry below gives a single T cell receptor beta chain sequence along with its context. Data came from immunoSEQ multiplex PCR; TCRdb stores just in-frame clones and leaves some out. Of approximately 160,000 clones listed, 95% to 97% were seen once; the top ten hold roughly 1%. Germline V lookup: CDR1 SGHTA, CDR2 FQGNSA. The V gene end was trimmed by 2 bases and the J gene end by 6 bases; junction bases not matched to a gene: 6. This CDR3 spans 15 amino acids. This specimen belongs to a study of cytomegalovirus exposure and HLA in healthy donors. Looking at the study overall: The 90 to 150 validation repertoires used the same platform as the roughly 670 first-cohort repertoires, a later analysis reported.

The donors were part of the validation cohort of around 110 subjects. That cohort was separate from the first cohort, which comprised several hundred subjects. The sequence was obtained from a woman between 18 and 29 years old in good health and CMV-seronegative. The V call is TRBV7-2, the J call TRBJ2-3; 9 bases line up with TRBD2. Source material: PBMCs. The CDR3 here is CASSLHRGGVDTQYF. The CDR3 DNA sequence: TGTGCCAGCAGCTTACATCGCGGGGGGGTCGATACGCAGTATTTT. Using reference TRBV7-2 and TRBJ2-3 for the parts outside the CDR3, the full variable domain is GAGVSQSPSNKVTEKGKDVELRCDPISGHTALYWYRQSLGQGLEFLIYFQGNSAPDKSGLPSDRFSAERTGGSVSTLTIQRTQQEDSAVYLCASSLHRGGVDTQYFGPGTRLTVL.